This is a list of T cell receptor beta chains from one sample in a study of T cell repertoires in cytomegalovirus infection. TCRdb re-derived calls from the reads in MiXCR, one entry per CDR3 protein. The table lists 250,000 or so distinct CDR3 sequences, 8% to 9.5% of them singletons. The sample consisted of PBMCs. The receptors come from a human donor in good health (CMV status not recorded). Some clones in this sample may be carry-over from other donors' samples. The CDR3 runs from the conserved cysteine through the conserved F or W. Fields, in order: V gene, D gene, J gene, clone size, CDR3 protein, CDR3 DNA. D genes are given only for firm matches. Only part of the rows carry a size: once, few, many, or a class if the clone is expanded.

v_gene: TRBV3-1
d_gene: -
j_gene: TRBJ1-6
abundance: once
CDR3aa: CASSQERPTPLHF
CDR3nt: TGTGCCAGCAGCCAAGAACGACCAACACCCCTCCACTTT

v_gene: TRBV28
d_gene: TRBD1
j_gene: TRBJ2-5
abundance: few
CDR3aa: CASSGTGALQETQYF
CDR3nt: TGTGCCAGCAGTGGGACAGGGGCCCTACAAGAGACCCAGTACTTC

v_gene: TRBV4-3
d_gene: -
j_gene: TRBJ2-3
abundance: many
CDR3aa: CASSQPDIPSTDTQYF
CDR3nt: TGCGCCAGCAGCCAACCAGACATTCCTAGCACAGATACGCAGTATTTT

v_gene: TRBV28
d_gene: TRBD1
j_gene: TRBJ1-2
abundance: many
CDR3aa: CASTRQGSSGIYGYTF
CDR3nt: TGTGCCAGCACTCGACAGGGGTCCTCGGGGATCTATGGCTACACCTTC

v_gene: TRBV29-1
d_gene: -
j_gene: TRBJ2-2
abundance: few
CDR3aa: CSVEAGNTGELFF
CDR3nt: TGCAGCGTCGAGGCAGGGAACACCGGGGAGCTGTTTTTT

v_gene: TRBV7-6
d_gene: TRBD1
j_gene: TRBJ1-2
abundance: many
CDR3aa: CASSAQQGAGYGYTF
CDR3nt: TGTGCCAGCAGCGCACAACAGGGGGCAGGGTATGGCTACACCTTC

v_gene: TRBV7-2
d_gene: -
j_gene: TRBJ1-5
abundance: many
CDR3aa: CASSRIGKGGPQHF
CDR3nt: TGTGCCAGCAGCCGTATAGGGAAAGGAGGGCCCCAGCATTTT

v_gene: TRBV7-8
d_gene: -
j_gene: TRBJ2-7
abundance: many
CDR3aa: CASSLALVRDTPYEQYF
CDR3nt: TGTGCCAGCAGCTTAGCGCTAGTAAGGGACACTCCCTACGAGCAGTACTTC

v_gene: TRBV6-6
d_gene: -
j_gene: TRBJ1-4
abundance: few
CDR3aa: CASSSLGGVEKLFF
CDR3nt: TGTGCCAGCAGTTCCTTGGGGGGAGTTGAAAAACTGTTTTTT

v_gene: TRBV7-2
d_gene: -
j_gene: TRBJ2-1
abundance: many
CDR3aa: CASSQATGLNNEQFF
CDR3nt: TGTGCCAGCAGTCAAGCTACGGGGCTTAACAATGAGCAGTTCTTC

v_gene: TRBV7-2
d_gene: TRBD2
j_gene: TRBJ2-1
abundance: many
CDR3aa: CASSQGLAKNNEQFF
CDR3nt: TGTGCCAGCAGCCAGGGACTAGCGAAAAACAATGAGCAGTTCTTC

v_gene: TRBV27
d_gene: -
j_gene: TRBJ1-5
abundance: -
CDR3aa: CASKDPGQPQHF
CDR3nt: TGTGCCAGCAAAGACCCAGGGCAGCCCCAGCATTTT

v_gene: TRBV7-2
d_gene: -
j_gene: TRBJ1-2
abundance: many
CDR3aa: CASSLVGGTRGYTF
CDR3nt: TGTGCCAGCAGCTTAGTGGGAGGGACTCGGGGCTACACCTTC

v_gene: TRBV7-4
d_gene: -
j_gene: TRBJ2-3
abundance: many
CDR3aa: CASSLSHPTDTQYF
CDR3nt: TGTGCCAGCAGCTTAAGCCATCCCACAGATACGCAGTATTTT

v_gene: TRBV2
d_gene: -
j_gene: TRBJ1-5
abundance: -
CDR3aa: CASSEAVQPQHF
CDR3nt: TGTGCCAGCAGTGAAGCTGTGCAGCCCCAGCATTTT

v_gene: TRBV4-1
d_gene: -
j_gene: TRBJ2-3
abundance: -
CDR3aa: CASSQVNRRADTQYF
CDR3nt: TGTGCCAGCAGCCAAGTTAACCGGCGGGCCGATACGCAGTATTTT

v_gene: TRBV2
d_gene: TRBD1
j_gene: TRBJ1-5
abundance: -
CDR3aa: CASGDRGPTQPQHF
CDR3nt: TGTGCCAGCGGGGACAGGGGGCCCACTCAGCCCCAGCATTTT

v_gene: TRBV19
d_gene: TRBD1
j_gene: TRBJ1-5
abundance: -
CDR3aa: CASSIQGAQPQHF
CDR3nt: TGTGCCAGTAGTATCCAGGGGGCTCAGCCCCAGCATTTT

v_gene: TRBV6-2/TRBV6-3
d_gene: TRBD1
j_gene: TRBJ2-7
abundance: many
CDR3aa: CASSYSINPGQHSYEQYF
CDR3nt: TGTGCCAGCAGTTACTCGATTAATCCGGGACAGCACTCCTACGAGCAGTACTTC

v_gene: TRBV20-1
d_gene: -
j_gene: TRBJ2-5
abundance: many
CDR3aa: CSARGDGGQETQYF
CDR3nt: TGCAGTGCTAGAGGGGATGGGGGACAAGAGACCCAGTACTTC

v_gene: TRBV13
d_gene: TRBD2
j_gene: TRBJ2-1
abundance: many
CDR3aa: CASSSYQRLAGKSSYNEQFF
CDR3nt: TGTGCCAGCAGCTCCTACCAGAGACTAGCGGGTAAGAGCTCCTACAATGAGCAGTTCTTC

v_gene: TRBV30
d_gene: TRBD2
j_gene: TRBJ2-7
abundance: -
CDR3aa: CASSSGKYEQYF
CDR3nt: TGTGCCTCCTCTAGCGGGAAGTACGAGCAGTACTTC

v_gene: TRBV7-9
d_gene: -
j_gene: TRBJ2-2
abundance: -
CDR3aa: CASSFGGGELFF
CDR3nt: TGTGCCAGCAGCTTCGGGGGCGGGGAGCTGTTTTTT

v_gene: TRBV7-8
d_gene: TRBD1
j_gene: TRBJ1-1
abundance: many
CDR3aa: CASSSKPGTVRVNTEAFF
CDR3nt: TGTGCCAGCAGCTCCAAACCTGGGACAGTAAGGGTGAACACTGAAGCTTTCTTT

v_gene: TRBV29-1
d_gene: -
j_gene: TRBJ2-1
abundance: -
CDR3aa: CSASNNEQFF
CDR3nt: TGCAGCGCCTCTAACAATGAGCAGTTCTTC

v_gene: TRBV28
d_gene: -
j_gene: TRBJ1-3
abundance: -
CDR3aa: CASSGQGPSSGNTIYF
CDR3nt: TGTGCCAGCAGTGGCCAGGGCCCGAGCTCTGGAAACACCATATATTTT